This TCR beta chain was identified during a study of regulatory T cells in long-lasting Graves disease (dated by TCRdb to the early 2020s). Describing the broader study: Newly diagnosed Graves' disease patients had taken antithyroid drugs for less than 3 months. This study used TCR sequencing and RNA sequencing of peripheral blood to compare persistent Graves' disease patients against newly diagnosed Graves' disease patients. The study took place in China and was registered as a clinical trial. A total of about 35 samples underwent TCR sequencing, from some 13 patients with persistent Graves' disease and 20 patients with newly diagnosed Graves' disease. General conclusions and limits of the study: Persistent disease showed preferential use of TRBV28, TRBJ1-2 and TRBJ2-5, whereas newly diagnosed disease favored TRBV20-1 and TRBJ2-1. As a limitation, the authors acknowledged that the small sample size may reduce accuracy. Sequencing and analysis were restricted to the TCR beta chain. Only peripheral blood was studied, because thyroid tissue, the primary lesion, was inaccessible. Compared with newly diagnosed patients, patients with persistent Graves' disease had lower TCR Shannon entropy and fewer highly expanded clones, which suggests clonal expansion. A larger number of public clonotypes was shared among persistent patients (approximately 3,000) than among newly diagnosed patients (around 870).

As encoded in the germline V gene, CDR1 is MNHEY while CDR2 is SVGEGT. V loses 2 bases, J loses 7 bases, and the germline ends lie 14 bases apart. From its cysteine to its phenylalanine, the CDR3 spans 14 amino acids. Just CDR3 DNA is preserved here, 42 bases in frame from base 1. The library was made by multiplex PCR. Instrument used: Illumina HiSeq 4000. To build TCR beta libraries, CDR3 regions were amplified by Arm-PCR using iRepertoire HTBI primers. Gel purification was performed on PCR products prior to sequencing. The original pipeline was this. Gene usage analysis of CDR3 amino acid clonotypes used the approximately 62 TRBV and 11 to 15 TRBJ segments found across samples. Filtered high-quality paired reads were merged into contigs using COPE and FqMerger. BLAST was used to align contigs to the IMGT TRBV, TRBD and TRBJ reference genes, and CDR3 was defined following IMGT. Any clonotype with a frequency above 0.1% was classified as a highly expanded clone. Shannon entropy was used to measure repertoire diversity, and the Gini coefficient was used to measure V-J evenness. Clonotypes shared by more than one individual were considered public. The public reads were quality trimmed at Q25 with fastp and then assembled into clones with MiXCR by TCRdb, keeping productive beta chains. Duplicate CDR3 protein sequences are folded into a single record with the most common DNA and genes. TCRdb, not the authors, supplied the V and J calls. Here the sample has 300,000 to 400,000 distinct CDR3 sequences; around 16% occur a single time. 22% of the sample rests with the top ten.

A remark on this clonotype: Its antigen remains unidentified. A single base separates this from a much larger clone, so it may be a read error.

The time point label, as the study defines it: newly diagnosed GD, antithyroid drugs for less than 3 months. For both TCR sequencing and RNA sequencing, RNA was extracted from PBMCs in TRIzol. The diagnosis of Graves' disease was made according to American Thyroid Association guidelines. Recruitment of patients was carried out at an endocrinology department in Xi'an, China. Each patient gave roughly 8.4 milliliters of peripheral blood, collected in an EDTA anticoagulant tube. PBMCs were isolated by Ficoll Paque Plus density gradient separation without further T cell sorting. An Agilent 2100 Bioanalyzer and agarose gel were used to assess RNA quality, and a NanoDrop 2000 was used to measure RNA concentration.

The chain is assembled from TRBV6-2 or TRBV6-3 and TRBJ2-5; the D element might be TRBD1 or TRBD2, as each aligns at 5 bases. The clonotype comes from a female donor with Graves disease. The sequencing here drew on peripheral blood mononuclear cells (PBMCs), taken at new diagnosis, from a patient treated with antithyroid drugs. The DNA sequence is as follows: TGTGCCAGCAGTTACCTGGGGCCCCGGGGGACCCAGTACTTC. Translated, it gives CASSYLGPRGTQYF.